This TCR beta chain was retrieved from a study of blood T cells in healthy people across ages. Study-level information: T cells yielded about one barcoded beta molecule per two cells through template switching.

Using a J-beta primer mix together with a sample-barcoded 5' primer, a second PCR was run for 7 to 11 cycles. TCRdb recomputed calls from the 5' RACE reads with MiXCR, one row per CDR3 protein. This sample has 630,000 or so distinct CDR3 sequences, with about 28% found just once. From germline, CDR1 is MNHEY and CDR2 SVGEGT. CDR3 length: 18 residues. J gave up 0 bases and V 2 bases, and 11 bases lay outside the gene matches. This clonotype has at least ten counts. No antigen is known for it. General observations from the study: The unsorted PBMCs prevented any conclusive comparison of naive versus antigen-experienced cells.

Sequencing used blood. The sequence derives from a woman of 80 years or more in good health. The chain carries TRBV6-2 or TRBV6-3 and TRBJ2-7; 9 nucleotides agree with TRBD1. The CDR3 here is CASSYMGTGSRRSYEQYF. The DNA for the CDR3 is TGTGCCAGCAGTTACATGGGGACAGGGTCCCGACGCTCCTACGAGCAGTACTTC.